This T cell receptor beta chain was captured by sequencing in a study of radiation and T cells in renal cell carcinoma. Time point indicated: blood 2 weeks post-SBRT. The treatment here: 15 Gy SBRT to primary tumor, nephrectomy 4 weeks later. The ends were cut back, 6 bases at V and 0 bases at J, with 4 bases in the middle. Germline V CDR1 and CDR2: SNHLY, FYNNEI. CDR3 length: 12 residues. The assay was immunoSEQ multiplex PCR, and TCRdb's table has in-frame clones only and misses some. The data hold about 130,000 clones, with roughly four fifths observed a single time. V usage is TRBV2 and J usage is TRBJ2-3; no definite D call. This TCR was recovered from a woman aged 55-70 years with renal cell carcinoma. Source: blood, taken from a patient whose treatment included radiotherapy and nephrectomy. DNA of the CDR3: TGTGCCAGCAGCGTAAGCACAGATACGCAGTATTTT. As protein: CASSVSTDTQYF.